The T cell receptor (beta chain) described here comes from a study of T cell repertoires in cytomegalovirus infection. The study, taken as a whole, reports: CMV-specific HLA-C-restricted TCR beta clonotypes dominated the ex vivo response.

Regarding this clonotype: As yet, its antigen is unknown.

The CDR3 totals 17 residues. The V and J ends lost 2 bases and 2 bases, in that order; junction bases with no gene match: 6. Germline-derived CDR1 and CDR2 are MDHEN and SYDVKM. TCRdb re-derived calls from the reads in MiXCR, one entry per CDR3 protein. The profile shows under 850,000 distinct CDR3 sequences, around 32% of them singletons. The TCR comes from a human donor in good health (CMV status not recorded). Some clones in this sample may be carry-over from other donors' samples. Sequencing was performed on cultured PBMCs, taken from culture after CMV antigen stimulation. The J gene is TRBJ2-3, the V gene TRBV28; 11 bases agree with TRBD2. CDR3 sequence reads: CASSLNLAGGLTDTQYF. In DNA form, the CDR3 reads TGTGCCAGCAGTTTAAACCTAGCGGGGGGTCTCACAGATACGCAGTATTTT.